These 22 T cell receptor beta chains share one sample of origin, sequenced in a study of T-cell memory formation after mild COVID-19. Using its own MiXCR run on the 5' RACE reads, TCRdb lists one record per CDR3 protein. The data show 45,000 to 65,000 distinct CDR3 sequences, 9.5% seen once. The material sequenced was PBMCs or a T cell subset sorted from them (not recorded which). Every receptor here comes from a man between 18 and 29 years old who had mild COVID-19 (a few samples of this study predate the infection). Cell type and time point are not known.

This clonotype was seen a handful of times. The genes are TRBV12-3 or TRBV12-4 and TRBJ1-2; weak D call: TRBD1 (5 bases). This CDR3 region has 12 residues. Trimming took off 8 bases at V and 3 bases at J, with 10 bases between the two ends. CDR3 coding DNA: TGTGCCAGCTCCCAGGGAGACTATGGCTACACCTTC. Amino acids: CASSQGDYGYTF.

In its sample, this clonotype was seen a few times. The chain has TRBV29-1 and TRBJ2-5, with TRBD1 matching 7 bases. Germline trimming cut 7 bases from V and 0 bases from J; bases unmatched to any gene: 2. Germline values: CDR1 SQVTM, CDR2 ANQGSEA. The CDR3 is 12 residues long. The CDR3 bases are TGCAGCGCAGACAGGGACCAAGAGACCCAGTACTTC. It specifies CSADRDQETQYF.

This clonotype was picked up one time. The rearrangement joins TRBV3-1 to TRBJ1-2; D is uncertain. The V end lost 0 bases, the J end lost 9 bases, and 11 bases lay between the germline ends. The germline V gene encodes CDR1 LGHDT and CDR2 YNNKEL (reference sequence). The CDR3 loop spans 13 amino acids. The CDR3 sequence: CASSQDGFLSYTF. The CDR3 DNA sequence: TGTGCCAGCAGCCAAGACGGATTCCTAAGCTACACCTTC.

This chain connects TRBV7-9 to TRBJ2-7; TRBD2 might be the D (7 bases). The CDR3 runs to 14 residues. Germline CDR1 and CDR2: SEHNR and FQNEAQ (reference sequence). V lost 5 bases and J 3 bases, leaving 14 bases between the germline ends. The CDR3 coding sequence is TGTGCCAGCAGCCTTCGGGGGGCCTTCTACGAGCAGTACTTC. Protein: CASSLRGAFYEQYF.

The V and J genes are TRBV4-2 and TRBJ2-1; 7 bases align to TRBD2. Germline V gene data show CDR1 as LGHNA and CDR2 as YNFKEQ. With V trimmed by 1 base and J by 6 bases, 9 bases remained unmatched. CDR3 length: 16 amino acids. In nucleotides, the CDR3 is TGTGCCAGCAGCCAAGTAGGGGACTACATTTTCAATGAGCAGTTCTTC. Protein sequence: CASSQVGDYIFNEQFF.

This clonotype was recorded many times. The chain links TRBV7-8 to TRBJ2-5, with a tentative D call TRBD2 (6 bases). Germline values: CDR1 SGHVS, CDR2 FQNEAQ. The CDR3 extends over 14 amino acids. Trimming pared 5 bases from V and 3 bases from J, leaving 13 bases between. CDR3: CASSARAGKETQYF. CDR3 bases: TGTGCCAGCAGCGCCCGTGCGGGGAAAGAGACCCAGTACTTC.

The sample holds one count of this clonotype. This chain joins TRBV3-1 and TRBJ2-5; TRBD1 agrees at 11 bases. With 5 bases clipped from V and 1 base from J, the junction kept 3 bases outside the gene matches. Germline V lookup: CDR1 LGHDT, CDR2 YNNKEL (reference sequence). This CDR3 is 15 amino acids long. This CDR3 is CASSKGTGGQETQYF. For the CDR3, the DNA is TGTGCCAGCAGCAAAGGGACAGGGGGCCAAGAGACCCAGTACTTC.

This clonotype was observed a handful of times. J is TRBJ1-3 and V is TRBV5-5; perhaps TRBD1 as D (6 bases). The CDR3 covers 16 residues. Looked up from germline, CDR1 is SGHKS and CDR2 is YYEKEE (reference sequence). V was clipped by 2 bases and J by 0 bases, with 12 bases between them. CDR3 sequence (DNA): TGTGCCAGCAGCTTAGGACAGACGAGCTCTGGAAACACCATATATTTT. Protein: CASSLGQTSSGNTIYF.

The chain links TRBV27 to TRBJ2-1, with D unresolved. This CDR3 spans 11 amino acids. Looked up from germline, CDR1 is MNHEY and CDR2 is SMNVEV (reference sequence). V lost 5 bases and J lost 4, with 3 bases in between. The CDR3 DNA reads as TGTGCCAGCAGTAAGTACAATGAGCAGTTCTTC. The encoded protein is CASSKYNEQFF.

This clonotype has more than one count but fewer than ten. J is TRBJ1-2 and V is TRBV6-5; D is uncertain. CDR3 length equals 14 residues. The germline V gene has CDR1 MNHEY and CDR2 SVGAGI. Trimming cost V 3 bases and J 4 bases, with 12 bases left between them. DNA for the CDR3: TGTGCCAGCAGTTATCTAAAGGGCACCTATGGCTACACCTTC. The encoded protein is CASSYLKGTYGYTF.

The table lists this clonotype with a few counts. The chain links TRBV29-1 to TRBJ2-2, with 7 bases aligning to TRBD1. Trimming at V came to 8 bases and at J to 0 bases, leaving 3 bases not matched to a gene. The V gene's germline CDR1 is SQVTM and CDR2 ANQGSEA. This CDR3 region has 13 residues. CDR3 nucleotides: TGCAGCCCCGGGACAGCGAACACCGGGGAGCTGTTTTTT. Translation: CSPGTANTGELFF.

In this sample, this clonotype turned up many times. V usage is TRBV5-1 and J usage is TRBJ1-5, with D unclear. Germline CDR1 and CDR2: SGHRS and YFSETQ. This CDR3 is 14 amino acids long. Between the trimmed V and J ends, which lost 5 bases and 1 base, there was a span of 10 bases. The CDR3 protein is CASSSDGSNQPQHF. CDR3 bases: TGCGCCAGCAGTTCCGACGGGAGCAATCAGCCCCAGCATTTT.

This clonotype was seen only a few times. The V and J genes are TRBV7-9 and TRBJ1-2; 8 bases match TRBD1. The V gene's germline CDR1 is SEHNR and CDR2 FQNEAQ (reference sequence). This CDR3 has 15 amino acids. V was pared by 1 base and J by 4 bases, with 5 bases of the junction left unmatched. As DNA, the CDR3 is TGTGCCAGCAGCTTAGGCCCGACAGGGGTCTATGGCTACACCTTC. Translated, it gives CASSLGPTGVYGYTF.

Ten or more counts support this clonotype. The CDR3 reads CASSLHGALVYNEQFF. The CDR3 DNA is TGTGCCAGCAGCTTACACGGGGCCCTTGTCTACAATGAGCAGTTCTTC. The chain recombines TRBV7-9 with TRBJ2-1, with D tentatively TRBD1 or TRBD2 (5 bases each). The V gene's germline CDR1 is SEHNR and CDR2 FQNEAQ (reference sequence). The CDR3 extends over 16 amino acids. Trimming left V 2 bases short and J 3 bases short, with 14 bases between.

This clonotype was observed a handful of times. The genes are TRBV20-1 and TRBJ1-5, with D maybe TRBD1 (6 bases). Trimming removed 7 bases at V and 6 bases at J, with 13 bases between. The CDR3 totals 12 residues. CDR1 is DFQATT and CDR2 is SNEGSKA in the germline V gene (reference sequence). The chain's CDR3 is CSVVQGSQPQHF. CDR3 nucleotides: TGCAGTGTTGTACAGGGAAGTCAGCCCCAGCATTTT.

This clonotype was recorded a few times. This rearrangement joins TRBV5-1 to TRBJ2-5; D assignment may be TRBD1 or TRBD2 (5 bases each). The V gene lost 4 bases and the J gene lost 5 bases, with 12 bases spanning the gap. CDR3 size: 13 residues. Germline CDR1 SGHRS, CDR2 YFSETQ. The CDR3: CASSPDEGETQYF. The CDR3 DNA reads TGCGCCAGCAGCCCGGACGAGGGGGAGACCCAGTACTTC.

This clonotype was seen many times. This chain links TRBV5-6 with TRBJ2-3; D is undetermined. V shed 4 bases and J shed 4 bases, with 10 bases lying between them. This CDR3 contains 13 residues. CDR1 is SGHDT, CDR2 YYEEEE, per germline. The CDR3 protein is CASSPRPPDTQYF. In DNA form, the CDR3 reads TGTGCCAGCAGCCCACGACCGCCAGATACGCAGTATTTT.

Only a few counts were recorded for this clonotype. The chain is built from TRBV11-2 and TRBJ1-2; TRBD1 aligns across 8 bases. V gave up 5 bases and J gave up 2 bases; unmatched junction bases: 4. CDR1 SGHAT and CDR2 FQNNGV come from the germline V gene. The CDR3 covers 14 residues. In DNA, the CDR3 is TGTGCCAGCAGCGGCAGGGGGCGAAACTATGGCTACACCTTC. The encoded protein is CASSGRGRNYGYTF. The full variable domain, in which reference TRBV11-2 and TRBJ1-2 provide the parts outside the CDR3, is EAGVAQSPRYKIIEKRQSVAFWCNPISGHATLYWYQQILGQGPKLLIQFQNNGVVDDSQLPKDRFSAERLKGVDSTLKIQPAKLEDSAVYLCASSGRGRNYGYTFGSGTRLTVV.

There are a few counts of this clonotype. The chain combines TRBV20-1 with TRBJ1-1, with D possibly matching TRBD1 (5 bases). The CDR3 has 12 residues. The germline gives CDR1 DFQATT, CDR2 SNEGSKA (reference sequence). V gave up 6 bases and J gave up 6 bases, with 14 bases separating them. The CDR3 nucleotides read TGCAGTGCCACCGGGGGTGGGTCTGAAGCTTTCTTT. Amino acid sequence: CSATGGGSEAFF.

This clonotype was observed a handful of times. The V and J genes are TRBV23-1 and TRBJ2-1; a possible D gene is TRBD1 (6 bases). TRBV23-1 is recorded as an ORF, its role being uncertain. This CDR3 has 12 residues. Trimming removed 11 bases at V and 7 bases at J, with 15 bases between. The DNA of the CDR3 is TGCGCCGGAAGGGGGTGTTCGAATGAGCAGTTCTTC. This encodes CAGRGCSNEQFF.

This clonotype was detected only a few times. The V and J genes are TRBV7-9 and TRBJ1-2, with 8 bases aligning to TRBD1. The CDR3 spans 15 residues. Germline-derived CDR1 and CDR2 are SEHNR and FQNEAQ (reference sequence). V lost 2 bases, J lost 7 bases, and 9 bases stayed unmatched. Here the CDR3 DNA reads TGTGCCAGCAGCTTAAGCCGACAGGGGATCAGTGGCTACACCTTC. Protein sequence: CASSLSRQGISGYTF.

The rearrangement links TRBV24-1 to TRBJ2-5; D may match TRBD1 or TRBD2 (5 bases each). Germline values: CDR1 KGHDR, CDR2 SFDVKD. The CDR3 extends over 13 amino acids. V was cut by 4 bases and J by 1 base, with 6 bases left in between. Here the CDR3 DNA reads TGTGCCACCAGTGAGGGGACCCAAGAGACCCAGTACTTC. As protein: CATSEGTQETQYF.